This TCR beta chain emerged from a study of blood T cell repertoires in COVID-19. Trimming pared 3 bases from V and 6 bases from J, leaving 11 bases between. Germline CDR1 is MGHRA and CDR2 is YSYEKL. The CDR3 is 13 amino acids. Assay: immunoSEQ multiplex PCR; the TCRdb copy retains only in-frame clones and omits some. The sample consists of more than 250,000 clones, 80% to 90% of them appearing once. The age range of participants was about 18 to 100 years, with residence in 20 to 25 US areas. This sequence joins TRBV4-1 and TRBJ1-1, with no clear D. The sequenced material came from PBMCs or T cells enriched from blood (not recorded which). The receptor's source is a young man who had recovered from COVID-19. For the CDR3, the DNA is TGCGCCAGCAGCCACAATGGGAGGCCTGAAGCTTTCTTT. Amino acids: CASSHNGRPEAFF.